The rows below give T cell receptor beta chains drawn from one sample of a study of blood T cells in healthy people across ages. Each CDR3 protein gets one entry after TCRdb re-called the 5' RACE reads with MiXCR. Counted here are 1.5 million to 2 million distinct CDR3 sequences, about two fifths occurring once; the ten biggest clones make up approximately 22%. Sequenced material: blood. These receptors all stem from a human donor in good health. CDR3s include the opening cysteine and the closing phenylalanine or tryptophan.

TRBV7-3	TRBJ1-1	CASSLTGRSDTEAFF
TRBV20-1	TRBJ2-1	CSASGGPSDEQFF
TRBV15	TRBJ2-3	CATSRERATQYF
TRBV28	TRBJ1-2	CASSLWAGGGSVSGYTF
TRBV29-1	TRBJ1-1	CSVDRQNTEAFF
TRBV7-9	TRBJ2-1	CASSLARLLGNNEQFF
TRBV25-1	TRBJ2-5	CASSEYFGPLGTPVGEQYF
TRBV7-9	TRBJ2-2	CASTPYRGAVDTGELFF
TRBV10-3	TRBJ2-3	CAIRGSQGLDTQYF
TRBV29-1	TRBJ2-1	CSVEDLSLRGYEQFF
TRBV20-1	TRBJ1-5	CSARDAGDQPQHF
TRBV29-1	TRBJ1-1	CSVRPAGGSGAFF
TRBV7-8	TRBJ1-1	CASSGTRGTEAFF
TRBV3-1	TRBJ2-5	CASSQATLAGQETQYF
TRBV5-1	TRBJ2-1	CASSWRLDFGNEQFF
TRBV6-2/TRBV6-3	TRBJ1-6	CASSMGDQNIYNSPLHF
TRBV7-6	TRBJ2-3	CASSSALGKAASTDTQYF
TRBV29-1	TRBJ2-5	CSVLGGGGYQETQYF
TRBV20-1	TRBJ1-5	CSARVLGTDNQPQHF
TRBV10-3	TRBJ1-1	CAISTRGGTEAFF
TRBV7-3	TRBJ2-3	CASSDGARVCTDTQYF
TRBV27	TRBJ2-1	CASSLGSGTGGWDEQFF
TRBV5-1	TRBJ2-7	CASSSSDGQGTYEQYF